This TCR beta chain was profiled in a study of cytomegalovirus exposure and HLA in healthy donors (dated by TCRdb to the late 2010s). Some background on the complete study: An earlier analysis of some 620 of the donors reported about 260 Gb of sequence data and 95 million to 130 million unique TCR beta sequences obtained from roughly 170 million T cells. To predict cytomegalovirus infection status, the study combined high-throughput TCR immunosequencing, statistical association of individual TCRs with disease status, and machine learning. Alongside the repertoire data, information on donor age, sex, ethnicity and CMV serostatus was compiled. An earlier analysis of around 540 of the donors applied high-throughput TCR beta sequencing to assess whether each TCR beta V gene segment acted as functional or pseudogenic. About 320 gigabases of sequencing data and 80 million or so unique TCR sequences were included in an early release covering 550 to 650 HLA-typed donors. The later analysis used no new phenotypic data to find candidate immune exposures, relying instead on TCR beta sequences and their occurrence across donors. Class I and class II HLA loci were covered by the typing at four-digit resolution. A later genetic analysis took genome-wide SNP genotypes for about three fifths of the roughly 670 donors and used that subset as a discovery cohort. Of the roughly 400 genotyped donors, 80% to 90% were placed in the genetic ancestry cluster associated with self-reported Caucasian donors. Across approximately 400 genotyped donors of the cohort, an average of roughly 250,000 unique TCR beta nucleotide sequences per donor were sequenced, and around 19% of those sequences were non-productive. The study aimed to test whether cataloging public T cell receptors could reveal signatures of past pathogen exposure. In a later analysis, previously published TCR beta repertoires from about 670 donors were re-analyzed and high-resolution HLA genotyping was added so that TCR occurrence patterns could be studied. Typing coverage varied by locus: roughly 629-640 donors for A, B, C, DRB1 and DQB1; approximately 520 for DQA1; nearly 610 for DPA1; fewer than 480 for DPB1. Along with the roughly 670-subject first cohort, a separate validation cohort of over a hundred different subjects was used. Four or five DR-DQ haplotypes were treated as single units for association and clustering because of strong linkage in the cohort. All discovery cohort repertoires had been generated on a single sequencing platform. The study profiled the T cell repertoires of approximately 700 subjects by immunosequencing and related them to cytomegalovirus serostatus. Here is what the overall study found, with its caveats: Correlated functional status among segregating V segments might be attributable to linkage disequilibrium, but an unknown experimental factor could not be ruled out. In vitro tests confirmed that a few of the cytomegalovirus-associated TCR beta chains recognize cytomegalovirus antigens. A later genetic analysis associated a missense DCLRE1C variant with V-gene and J-gene trimming of TCR beta chains, and an independent cohort replicated the association. A group of highly shared sequence variants was considered likely to be a technical artifact of the sequencing pipeline. In a later analysis, most CMV-associated TCR beta chains were found to appear HLA-restricted, with HLA associations seemingly driven largely by CMV exposure. The study gave a list of 150 to 200 TCR beta chains associated with cytomegalovirus. According to a later analysis, TCR association rates differed among HLA loci, with DRB1 alleles showing the most associated TCRs and HLA-C alleles showing the fewest. A later analysis found that HLA-associated TCR beta chains were more clonally expanded and had lower generation probabilities than equally common non-associated chains. The earlier analysis of about 600 of the donors excluded 15 to 20 rarely observed V segments, including chromosome 9 orphons, because counts were too low. Across donors, most TCR sequences were observed very rarely, whereas some public TCRs were present in many individuals. The cohort was sequenced for TCR beta chains only, and without alpha or paired-chain data the features that could be detected were limited. In an earlier analysis of several hundred of the donors, most TCR beta V segments were observed in productive rearrangements about 90% or about 30% of the time, broadly matching IMGT annotations. A further reported finding was that TCR beta sequences accurately predicted the HLA-A and HLA-B alleles for most subjects in the first cohort. Immune exposure information for the cohort was limited to CMV serostatus. Some IMGT-functional V segments, including TRBV6-2 and TRBV6-3, could not be told apart with the 87-base-pair reads, so those segments were excluded. Presence/absence analyses assumed roughly uniform sequencing depth across donors, an assumption that may not hold. HLA typing was unavailable for some donors at each locus, so association tests used only the typed subset. It was suggested by the authors that the approach could potentially be generalized to other disease states and immunological phenotypes. Compared with the approximately 710-donor mean, donors in an Asian-associated ancestry cluster had fewer N-insertions in productive TCRs, according to a later genetic analysis. According to a later analysis, parvovirus B19, influenza, CMV and Epstein-Barr virus appeared linked to several top co-occurrence clusters. The classifier was reported to diagnose cytomegalovirus status with high specificity and sensitivity in both the original cohort and the validation cohort. At a false discovery rate of 0.05, a later analysis linked under 20,000 TCR beta sequences to specific HLA alleles. Assigning TCR associations to individual alleles was difficult when HLA alleles, especially DR and DQ, strongly co-occurred.

Comment on this clone: Its recognized antigen is unknown. No much larger clone is present one base from it, and per-base qualities are unavailable.

The cohort was made up of 500 to 850 healthy bone marrow donors. All cohort members were sampled while nominally healthy, although unrecorded immune exposures were likely present. The donor was CMV seropositive and belonged to the group of 250 to 300 seropositive cohort members. Every donor gave a peripheral blood sample, and the peripheral blood mononuclear cells from that sample were used for TCR beta sequencing. The Qiagen DNeasy Blood Extraction Kit was used to extract genomic DNA from the blood cell samples. Libraries were made using the immunoSEQ multiplex PCR assay. For the multiplex PCR, a mixture combining 60 forward primers for TCR Vbeta segments and 13 reverse primers for TCR Jbeta segments was used. A multiplex PCR assay on genomic DNA amplified the CDR3 region of rearranged TCR beta genes. The amplified TCR beta libraries were sequenced on the Illumina HiSeq System as 87-base-pair reads. Per the original workflow: A later analysis tallied around 87 million unique TCR beta chains across the 666 repertoires, and about 10 million of those chains were shared by two or more donors. A nearest-neighbor algorithm error-corrected the raw reads and collapsed the reads into unique sequences, merging closely related sequences to remove PCR and sequencing errors. Alignment of CDR3 sequences to IMGT reference sequences was used to assign V, D and J gene segments. For a sequence to be retained, at least a six-nucleotide match to both a V gene segment and a J gene segment was required. A rearrangement was called productive if the CDR3 had no stop codons and remained in frame with V and J, and every other rearrangement was called non-productive. Following IMGT convention, CDR3 was defined as the stretch from the second conserved V-encoded cysteine to the conserved J-encoded phenylalanine. In an earlier analysis of just under 600 of the donors, sequences lacking an unambiguous match to a single V gene segment were excluded. In an earlier analysis of a few hundred of the donors, V segments were called functional above 56.7% productive rearrangements and were called segregating when the between-donor standard deviation exceeded 5%. A statistical classification framework was developed to diagnose cytomegalovirus status using the catalog of TCR beta chain sequences. V and J gene assignment, in a later analysis, came from comparing TCR nucleotide sequences with IMGT/GENE-DB human TR gene sequences. The TCRdist pipeline was used in a later analysis to assign CDR3 sequences and most-parsimonious VDJ recombination scenarios. In a later analysis, every TCR beta chain was defined by the combination of its CDR3 amino acid sequence and its V-gene family, and reads without a unique V-gene family were dropped. To address suspected cross-contamination and a sequencing artifact, a later analysis removed roughly 580 highly shared, low-generation-probability nucleotide sequences. For each public chain, a later analysis derived a clonal expansion index from normalized ranks of inferred template counts within each repertoire. A later analysis computed generation probabilities with a VDJ recombination model fitted to out-of-frame rearrangements, and checked the results against IGoR. In a later analysis, TCR-TCR, TCR-HLA and TCR-CMV co-occurrence was scored with hypergeometric tests, and a repertoire-size bias correction was applied to TCR pairs. In a later analysis, false discovery rates were estimated by permuting HLA or CMV assignments 20 times. In a later analysis, co-occurring TCRs were grouped using DBSCAN, and TCRdist sequence similarity was added for clustering within HLA-allele-positive subsets. Repertoires with fewer than 30,000 or more than 120,000 public chains, plus five repertoires with anomalous nucleotide sharing, were excluded from co-occurrence clustering. Held by TCRdb, this immuneACCESS table contains in-frame sequences only and omits some clones. Under half of the omission traces to an unresolved V gene where checked; the cause of the rest is unknown. Clonal size and the V and J genes are those of that table, whereas D and trimming came from the DNA. The sample table contains approximately 130,000 clones; only one count was recorded for 72% of them. Of the sample, 4.2% falls within the top ten clones.

The CDR3 covers 13 residues, taking in both the cysteine and the phenylalanine. The kept DNA is CDR3 alone, 39 bases in frame from the first base. The germline V and J ends show losses of 2 bases and 5 bases respectively, and no gene match explains 2 bases of the junction. Based on the germline V gene, the CDR1 and CDR2 sequences are SGDLS and YYNGEE. The clonotype comes from a man aged 45-65 years in good health and CMV-seropositive. Sample: PBMCs. Recombination connected TRBV9 to TRBJ2-5; 8 junctional bases match TRBD1. The CDR3 corresponds to CASSVRTGETQYF. The DNA sequence is as follows: TGTGCCAGCAGCGTTCGGACAGGGGAGACCCAGTACTTC.